The 29 T cell receptor beta chains below come from one sample, sequenced in a study of T cell clones after liver transplantation. Sequencing used immunoSEQ multiplex PCR; TCRdb keeps in-frame clones, though not all of them. The table shows about 80,000 clones, with 80% to 85% occurring only once. Specimen: CD4+ T cells from blood, collected approximately 3.5 years after liver transplant. These receptors all stem from a human patient who received a liver transplant. Some T cells may trace back to the graft donor.

This clone was detected only a few times. This rearrangement joins TRBV7-9 to TRBJ2-3; D not certain. Germline assignment: CDR1 SEHNR and CDR2 FQNEAQ (reference sequence). Trimming shortened V by 11 bases and J by 5 bases, and 17 bases separated the two germline ends. CDR3 length: 13 residues. CDR3 sequence (DNA): TGTGCCGGATCGTTAACTGCACAAGATACGCAGTATTTT. Translation: CAGSLTAQDTQYF.

The rearrangement uses TRBV6-5 and TRBJ2-1; tentative D call: TRBD2 (5 bases). CDR1 is MNHEY and CDR2 is SVGAGI in the germline V gene. CDR3 size: 13 residues. The V gene lost 1 base and the J gene lost 5 bases, with 6 bases spanning the gap. CDR3 sequence: CASSYWEHNEQFF. The CDR3 region has the DNA TGTGCCAGCAGTTACTGGGAGCACAATGAGCAGTTCTTC.

The chain links TRBV5-1 to TRBJ2-5; 8 bases line up with TRBD2. In germline, CDR1 is SGHRS, CDR2 YFSETQ. The V and J ends lost 1 base and 5 bases, in that order; junction bases with no gene match: 7. This CDR3 is built from 15 residues. The DNA of the CDR3 is TGCGCCAGCAGCTTGTCGCGGGGGGCCGATGAGACCCAGTACTTC. Protein: CASSLSRGADETQYF.

CDR3 residues: CASSIGGPVKNIQYF. The CDR3 bases are TGTGCCAGTAGTATTGGAGGGCCCGTAAAAAACATTCAGTACTTC. V and J are TRBV19 and TRBJ2-4; weak D call: TRBD2 (6 bases). The germline V and J ends were trimmed by 3 bases and 4 bases, with 13 bases remaining between them. The CDR3 loop spans 15 amino acids. Germline V CDR1 and CDR2: LNHDA, SQIVND (reference sequence).

The rearrangement uses TRBV21-1 and TRBJ2-7; TRBD1, the table's D call, lacks a check against the DNA. TRBV21-1 is a recognized pseudogene. The CDR3 spans 16 residues. In DNA, the CDR3 is TGTGCCAGCAGCAAAGCGCTTCGGGACACCGCCTACGAGCAGTACTTC. This gives the protein CASSKALRDTAYEQYF.

The chain combines TRBV11-2 with TRBJ2-3, with unresolved D. The V and J ends lost 3 bases and 0 bases respectively, with 13 bases between them. Germline CDR1 reads SGHAT; CDR2 reads FQNNGV. CDR3 length: 16 amino acids. DNA of the CDR3: TGTGCCAGCAGCTTCCAAAGCCTGACTAGCACAGATACGCAGTATTTT. Translation: CASSFQSLTSTDTQYF.

The chain joins TRBV5-6 to TRBJ1-1; 8 positions match TRBD1. Trimming cost V 0 bases and J 11 bases; bases outside gene matches: 6. The CDR3 runs to 13 residues. CDR1 and CDR2 (germline): SGHDT, YYEEEE. The CDR3 DNA is TGTGCCAGCAGCTTGGGGACAGGGCCTGGGGCTTTCTTT. Translated, it gives CASSLGTGPGAFF.

The chain combines TRBV28 with TRBJ2-7, with no clear D. This CDR3 is built from 15 residues. V was clipped by 6 bases and J by 0 bases, with 15 bases between them. Germline V CDR1 and CDR2: MDHEN, SYDVKM. The CDR3 nucleotides are TGTGCCAGCAGCCAGTCCTTTTACATCTCCTACGAGCAGTACTTC. It codes for CASSQSFYISYEQYF.

This chain links TRBV18 with TRBJ2-5; TRBD2 is a possible D gene (5 bases). CDR3 size: 15 residues. Looked up from germline, CDR1 is KGHSH and CDR2 is LQKENI. Deletions cut 1 base from V and 5 bases from J, with 14 bases between. For the CDR3, the DNA is TGTGCCAGCTCACCACAGTTCGGGAAAGTGGAGACCCAGTACTTC. It encodes CASSPQFGKVETQYF.

The chain is built from TRBV5-4 and TRBJ2-1; tentative D call: TRBD2 (6 bases). Per germline, CDR1 SGHNT and CDR2 YYREEE (reference sequence). V was trimmed by 1 base and J by 2 bases, leaving 10 bases between them. This CDR3 is built from 15 residues. DNA for the CDR3: TGTGCCAGCAGCTTGCGCGGGGAACCCTACAATGAGCAGTTCTTC. It codes for CASSLRGEPYNEQFF.

The chain joins TRBV13 to TRBJ1-1; possibly TRBD1 for D (6 bases). V was shortened by 4 bases and J by 0 bases, with 12 bases between the two germline ends. The germline V gene has CDR1 PRHDT and CDR2 FYEKMQ (reference sequence). The CDR3 has 15 residues. The CDR3 nucleotides read TGTGCCAGCAGCTCCTCCGGGACACTGAACACTGAAGCTTTCTTT. It specifies CASSSSGTLNTEAFF. Full variable domain (remainder filled in from reference TRBV13 and TRBJ1-1): AAGVIQSPRHLIKEKRETATLKCYPIPRHDTVYWYQQGPGQDPQFLISFYEKMQSDKGSIPDRFSAQQFSDYHSELNMSSLELGDSALYFCASSSSGTLNTEAFFGQGTRLTVV.

This clone was counted a few times. This chain uses TRBV5-8 with TRBJ2-7; D possibly corresponds to TRBD1 (5 bases). V dropped 3 bases and J dropped 7 bases, with 20 bases sitting between them. CDR3 length equals 15 residues. The germline CDR1 and CDR2 sequences are SGHTS and YDEGEE. CDR3 sequence reads: CASSWRQGILEEQYF. CDR3 nucleotides: TGTGCCAGCAGCTGGCGGCAGGGCATTTTGGAAGAGCAGTACTTC.

V and J are TRBV7-2 and TRBJ2-3; tentatively, D is TRBD1 (6 bases). CDR1 SGHTA and CDR2 FQGNSA come from the germline V gene. CDR3 length: 13 residues. The ends were cut back, 4 bases at V and 3 bases at J, with 8 bases in the middle. The CDR3 region is CASSSGVTDTQYF. Written as DNA, the CDR3 is TGTGCCAGCAGCTCAGGGGTGACAGATACGCAGTATTTT.

CDR3 coding DNA: TGCGCCAGCAGCCAAGAAAGCGGGACAGGGGGCTACCAAGAGACCCAGTACTTC. Translating gives CASSQESGTGGYQETQYF. This chain connects TRBV4-1 to TRBJ2-5; 12 bases agree with TRBD1. Germline assignment: CDR1 MGHRA and CDR2 YSYEKL. This CDR3 contains 18 residues. V lost 0 bases, J lost 0 bases, and 5 bases stayed unmatched.

The V call is TRBV5-1, the J call TRBJ1-4, with D uncertain. V shed 2 bases and J shed 8 bases, with 7 bases lying between them. Germline assignment: CDR1 SGHRS and CDR2 YFSETQ. The CDR3 covers 12 residues. CDR3 protein: CASSFTGEKLFF. The CDR3 nucleotides are TGCGCCAGCAGCTTCACCGGAGAAAAACTGTTTTTT.

This chain connects TRBV5-3 to TRBJ2-3; 7 bases map to TRBD1. TRBV5-3 is reported as an ORF; its role is uncertain. The CDR3 runs to 14 residues. Germline trimming cut 7 bases from V and 1 base from J; bases unmatched to any gene: 6. This chain's CDR3 is CARGRQGRTDTQYF. The CDR3 nucleotides are TGTGCCAGAGGGAGACAGGGACGCACAGATACGCAGTATTTT.

The chain combines TRBV27 with TRBJ1-2, with 8 bases aligning to TRBD1. Germline CDR1 is MNHEY and CDR2 is SMNVEV (reference sequence). The CDR3 totals 13 residues. V shed 6 bases and J 8 bases; nucleotides not matched to a gene: 8. The CDR3 DNA sequence: TGTGCCAGCAGCCTGACAGGGGAACTCGGCTACACCTTC. Protein product: CASSLTGELGYTF.

This clone has just a few counts. Other nucleotide sequences from this sample produce the same CDR3. The chain joins TRBV7-3 to TRBJ2-5; 12 bases are a match to TRBD2. Germline values: CDR1 SGHTA, CDR2 FQGTGA. The CDR3 sequence is 16 residues long. Trimming took 0 bases from V and 4 from J; bases not matched to a gene: 3. For the CDR3, the DNA is TGTGCCAGCAGCTTAACGACTAGCGGGAGAGCAGAGACCCAGTACTTC. This codes for CASSLTTSGRAETQYF.

This rearrangement joins TRBV6-6 to TRBJ1-1; D might be TRBD1 (5 bases). Trimming took 0 bases from V and 2 from J, leaving 10 bases between them. This CDR3 has 15 residues. The germline CDR1 and CDR2 sequences are MNHNY and SVGAGI (reference sequence). The CDR3 sequence: CASSYSRGGNTEAFF. The CDR3 coding sequence is TGTGCCAGCAGTTACTCGAGGGGCGGTAACACTGAAGCTTTCTTT.

This clone appeared once. This chain connects TRBV18 to TRBJ1-1; 8 nucleotides line up with TRBD1. Looked up from germline, CDR1 is KGHSH and CDR2 is LQKENI. The V segment lost 1 base and the J segment 4 bases; nucleotides outside the gene matches: 5. CDR3 length: 15 amino acids. The CDR3, as DNA: TGTGCCAGCTCACCACGGACAGGGTCGGGCACTGAAGCTTTCTTT. Protein: CASSPRTGSGTEAFF.

The CDR3 DNA sequence: TGCGCCAGCAGTCAATTTAGGAAACCAAACTCGCCCTGGGGCTACAATGAGCAGTTCTTC. Protein sequence: CASSQFRKPNSPWGYNEQFF. This chain uses TRBV23-1 with TRBJ2-1; D remains unclear. TRBV23-1 is sorted into the ORF group, with uncertain function. The germline V and J ends were trimmed by 1 base and 3 bases, with 25 bases remaining between them. The CDR3 sequence is 20 residues long.

The chain recombines TRBV9 with TRBJ1-3; TRBD1 is a possible D gene (6 bases). The CDR3 sequence is 15 residues long. V was pared by 6 bases and J by 0 bases, with 13 bases between. In germline, CDR1 is SGDLS, CDR2 YYNGEE. The CDR3 DNA sequence: TGTGCCAGCACTCCCCGGGGGGCCTCTGGAAACACCATATATTTT. This codes for CASTPRGASGNTIYF. The full variable domain, completed using reference TRBV9 and TRBJ1-3, is DSGVTQTPKHLITATGQRVTLRCSPRSGDLSVYWYQQSLDQGLQFLIQYYNGEERAKGNILERFSAQQFPDLHSELNLSSLELGDSALYFCASTPRGASGNTIYFGEGSWLTVV.

The chain has TRBV9 and TRBJ2-3; TRBD1 might be the D (6 bases). The CDR3 runs 15 residues. V gave up 2 bases and J gave up 6 bases, with 16 bases separating them. From germline, CDR1 is SGDLS and CDR2 YYNGEE. For the CDR3, the DNA is TGTGCCAGCAGCGTCAGTGGACAGTTCACGGATACGCAGTATTTT. Its protein is CASSVSGQFTDTQYF. Based on the CDR3 plus reference TRBV9 and TRBJ2-3, the full variable domain is DSGVTQTPKHLITATGQRVTLRCSPRSGDLSVYWYQQSLDQGLQFLIQYYNGEERAKGNILERFSAQQFPDLHSELNLSSLELGDSALYFCASSVSGQFTDTQYFGPGTRLTVL.

This chain uses TRBV30 with TRBJ2-6, with TRBD2 matching 7 bases. V shed 5 bases and J 2 bases; nucleotides not matched to a gene: 6. CDR3 length: 15 residues. CDR1 GTSNPN and CDR2 SVGIG come from the germline V gene (reference sequence). As DNA, the CDR3 is TGTGCCTGGTTAATCCGGGGGGCTGGGGCCAACGTCCTGACTTTC. Protein product: CAWLIRGAGANVLTF.

This clone appeared once. One end of the junction is discordant with germline, which a read error may explain. The chain carries TRBV10-3 and TRBJ2-7; 13 bases agree with TRBD2. The germline V gene has CDR1 ENHRY and CDR2 SYGVKD. CDR3 size: 16 residues. CDR3 sequence reads: CASSYLPTSGRSSLYF. CDR3 DNA: TGTGCCAGCAGTTACCTCCCGACTAGCGGGAGGAGTTCCCTGTACTTC.

The V and J genes are TRBV9 and TRBJ2-1; D might be TRBD2 (5 bases). CDR1 is SGDLS, CDR2 YYNGEE, per germline. The CDR3 is made up of 16 amino acids. Trimming took 0 bases from V and 9 from J, leaving 19 bases between them. CDR3 coding DNA: TGTGCCAGCAGCGTAGGGGGAGTGACTCAATTTGGTGAGCAGTTCTTC. This codes for CASSVGGVTQFGEQFF.

The rearrangement links TRBV10-1 to TRBJ2-1; 11 nucleotides align to TRBD2. The CDR3 extends over 16 amino acids. V lost 5 bases to trimming and J lost 7 bases; unmatched junction nucleotides: 10. Germline V lookup: CDR1 WNHNN, CDR2 SYGVQD (reference sequence). DNA for the CDR3: TGCGCCAGCAGTCGAGAACTAGCGGGGGACGGGAATGAGCAGTTCTTC. This encodes CASSRELAGDGNEQFF.

This chain connects TRBV9 to TRBJ1-1, with TRBD1 as a possible D gene (6 bases). CDR1 is SGDLS, CDR2 YYNGEE, per germline. The CDR3 runs to 14 residues. The V end lost 4 bases, the J end lost 11 bases, and 21 bases lay between the germline ends. CDR3 DNA sequence: TGTGCCAGCAGCTTCCAGGGGAAGAATGTTCAGGCTTTCTTT. The encoded protein is CASSFQGKNVQAFF.

CDR3 in amino acids: CASSQDKGGTLNYGYTF. The CDR3 DNA reads as TGCGCCAGCAGCCAAGATAAGGGCGGGACACTCAACTATGGCTACACCTTC. The J gene is TRBJ1-2, the V gene TRBV4-1; D possibly corresponds to TRBD1 (6 bases). Germline CDR1 MGHRA, CDR2 YSYEKL. The germline V and J ends were trimmed by 0 bases and 2 bases, with 16 bases remaining between them. The CDR3 consists of 17 residues.